The rows below give T cell receptor beta chains drawn from one sample of a study of blood T cell repertoires in COVID-19. Sequencing used immunoSEQ multiplex PCR; TCRdb keeps in-frame clones, though not all of them. The sample has some 400,000 clones; roughly nine tenths are singletons. The sequenced sample consisted of PBMCs or T cells enriched from blood (not recorded which). These receptors were taken from a woman aged 40 to 50 who had been exposed to COVID-19. CDR3s include the opening cysteine and the closing phenylalanine or tryptophan. The D gene is left open where the match is weak. Rows give clone size only sometimes, using once, few, many, or a class for an expanded clone.

CASSQGGRGWGKLFF	TGCGCCAGCAGCCAAGGGGGCAGGGGGTGGGGAAAACTGTTTTTT	TRBD1	TRBV4-1	TRBJ1-4	.
CASSLLPGGKAEAFF	TGTGCCAGCAGCCTCCTCCCGGGGGGCAAGGCTGAAGCTTTCTTT	.	TRBV9	TRBJ1-1	.
CASSMQGASYEQYF	TGTGCCAGTAGTATGCAGGGGGCGAGCTACGAGCAGTACTTC	TRBD1	TRBV19	TRBJ2-7	few
CASSLGPPSTNEKLFF	TGCGCCAGCAGCTTGGGCCCTCCAAGCACTAATGAAAAACTGTTTTTT	.	TRBV5-1	TRBJ1-4	.
CASSTLGRTGSRDYGYTF	TGTGCCAGTAGTACCCTCGGGCGGACAGGGAGTAGGGACTATGGCTACACCTTC	TRBD1	TRBV19	TRBJ1-2	.
CASSVRSAEAFF	TGTGCCAGCTCCGTTCGGTCGGCTGAAGCTTTCTTT	.	TRBV18	TRBJ1-1	.
CASSLRDSVNYGYTF	TGTGCCAGCAGCCTCCGGGACAGCGTTAACTATGGCTACACCTTC	TRBD1	TRBV3-1/TRBV3-2	TRBJ1-2	few
CASSLDRAFYNEQFF	TGTGCCAGCAGTTTGGACAGGGCATTCTACAATGAGCAGTTCTTC	TRBD1	TRBV6-2/TRBV6-3	TRBJ2-1	.
CASSVRSGYGYTF	TGTGCCAGCAGTGTGAGGTCCGGCTATGGCTACACCTTC	.	TRBV2	TRBJ1-2	.
CASSWSGQPQHF	TGTGCCAGCAGTTGGTCCGGGCAGCCCCAGCATTTT	.	TRBV12-3/TRBV12-4	TRBJ1-5	once
CASRLDRMNTEAFF	TGTGCCAGCAGACTTGACAGGATGAACACTGAAGCTTTCTTT	.	TRBV6-5	TRBJ1-1	.
CASSPDRGLSGELFF	TGTGCCAGCAGTCCTGACAGGGGGCTATCCGGGGAGCTGTTTTTT	TRBD1	TRBV27	TRBJ2-2	.
CATSQDVRGNSPLHF	TGTGCCACCAGCCAAGACGTACGAGGGAATTCACCCCTCCACTTT	.	TRBV15	TRBJ1-6	.
CASSADLLRETDTQYF	TGTGCCAGCAGCGCCGACCTTCTACGGGAAACAGATACGCAGTATTTT	.	TRBV9	TRBJ2-3	.
CASIRTGGNTEAFF	TGTGCCAGTATTCGGACAGGTGGGAACACTGAAGCTTTCTTT	TRBD1	TRBV19	TRBJ1-1	.
CASSLGTGRGNTIYF	TGTGCCAGCAGCTTAGGGACAGGGAGGGGAAACACCATATATTTT	TRBD1	TRBV7-2	TRBJ1-3	.
CASSPGNQETQYF	TGTGCCAGCAGCCCCGGGAACCAAGAGACCCAGTACTTC	.	TRBV5-6	TRBJ2-5	.
CATSRDLEVRGYTF	TGTGCCACCAGCAGAGATCTTGAGGTGCGCGGCTACACCTTC	.	TRBV15	TRBJ1-2	.
CASSIGVVNFGRVQPQHF	TGTGCCAGTAGTATCGGGGTCGTCAACTTCGGGAGGGTTCAGCCCCAGCATTTT	.	TRBV19	TRBJ1-5	.
CASSAEWVAGGSDTQYF	TGTGCCAGCAGCGCCGAGTGGGTAGCGGGGGGCTCAGATACGCAGTATTTT	TRBD2	TRBV7-2	TRBJ2-3	.
CASSQGDTGWNQPQHF	TGTGCCAGCAGCCAAGGGGACACAGGATGGAATCAGCCCCAGCATTTT	.	TRBV3-1/TRBV3-2	TRBJ1-5	few
CASSYSPGLIQETQYF	TGTGCCAGCAGCTATTCTCCGGGACTTATCCAAGAGACCCAGTACTTC	.	TRBV11-3	TRBJ2-5	.
CASSGLETQYF	TGTGCCAGCTCAGGGTTAGAGACCCAGTACTTC	.	TRBV25-1	TRBJ2-5	.
CATSSGAGRAYSNQPQHF	TGTGCCACCAGCAGTGGGGCAGGGAGGGCATATAGCAATCAGCCCCAGCATTTT	.	TRBV15	TRBJ1-5	.
CASSKSRGDRVHGYTF	TGTGCCAGCAGCAAATCTAGAGGAGACAGGGTCCACGGCTACACCTTC	TRBD1	TRBV7-9	TRBJ1-2	.
CASSQDGEQAGYTF	TGTGCCAGCAGCCAAGATGGGGAACAGGCTGGCTACACCTTC	.	TRBV14	TRBJ1-2	.
CASSPPDTYEQYF	TGTGCCAGCTCACCACCGGACACGTACGAGCAGTACTTC	.	TRBV18	TRBJ2-7	.
CASSSRTAQYF	TGTGCCAGCAGTTCCCGGACAGCGCAGTATTTT	.	TRBV12-3/TRBV12-4	TRBJ2-3	.
CASSLIEVGTIYF	TGTGCCAGCAGCTTAATCGAGGTCGGGACCATATATTTT	.	TRBV7-2	TRBJ1-3	.
CATSRDVGSAEAFF	TGTGCCACCAGCAGAGATGTGGGGAGCGCTGAAGCTTTCTTT	.	TRBV15	TRBJ1-1	.
CASSHITGFYNYGYTF	TGTGCCAGCAGTCATATTACAGGGTTTTACAATTATGGCTACACCTTC	.	TRBV21-1	TRBJ1-2	.
CASSRAPGGGDEKLFF	TGTGCCAGCAGCCGTGCCCCAGGCGGGGGTGATGAAAAACTGTTTTTT	.	TRBV7-2	TRBJ1-4	.
CASGLVLTGETQYF	TGTGCTAGTGGTTTGGTACTCACAGGGGAGACCCAGTACTTC	.	TRBV12-5	TRBJ2-5	few
CASSVAGGLETQYF	TGTGCCAGCAGCGTAGCAGGGGGTCTAGAGACCCAGTACTTC	TRBD1	TRBV9	TRBJ2-5	.
CATSATGSYEQYF	TGTGCCACCAGTGCTACTGGCTCCTACGAGCAGTACTTC	.	TRBV24-1	TRBJ2-7	.
CASIPVGVAGTQYF	TGTGCCAGCATCCCCGTCGGGGTGGCCGGGACCCAGTACTTC	.	TRBV6-2/TRBV6-3	TRBJ2-5	.
CAWSAGYEQYF	TGTGCCTGGAGTGCCGGGTACGAGCAGTACTTC	.	TRBV30	TRBJ2-7	.
CASRTENIQYF	TGTGCCAGCAGGACAGAAAACATTCAGTACTTC	.	TRBV6-5	TRBJ2-4	.
CASGPDREGDQPQHF	TGTGCTAGTGGTCCGGACAGGGAAGGGGATCAGCCCCAGCATTTT	TRBD1	TRBV12-5	TRBJ1-5	.
CASSLGGGPIDTQYF	TGTGCCAGCAGCTTAGGGGGAGGGCCAATAGATACGCAGTATTTT	TRBD2	TRBV7-3	TRBJ2-3	.
CASSPPFGTVNNEQFF	TGTGCCAGCTCACCGCCCTTCGGGACAGTGAACAATGAGCAGTTCTTC	TRBD1	TRBV18	TRBJ2-1	.
CASSNSGTGKDEQYF	TGTGCCAGCAGCAATTCCGGGACAGGGAAGGACGAGCAGTACTTC	TRBD1	TRBV9	TRBJ2-7	.
CASSVRGTAPSTDTQYF	TGTGCCAGCAGCGTGAGAGGGACAGCCCCTAGCACAGATACGCAGTATTTT	TRBD1	TRBV9	TRBJ2-3	.
CASSSPLTGGVNSPLHF	TGTGCCAGCAGCAGCCCGCTGACAGGGGGAGTGAATTCACCCCTCCACTTT	TRBD1	TRBV5-5	TRBJ1-6	.
CASSGTGSGANVLTF	TGTGCCAGTAGTGGGACAGGCTCTGGGGCCAACGTCCTGACTTTC	TRBD1	TRBV19	TRBJ2-6	.
CATRQGEGYTF	TGTGCCACCAGGCAGGGGGAGGGCTACACCTTC	TRBD1	TRBV24-1	TRBJ1-2	.
CASSSDRGFETQYF	TGTGCCAGCAGCTCCGACAGGGGGTTCGAGACCCAGTACTTC	TRBD1	TRBV7-9	TRBJ2-5	.
CASKLAGIAGGTGELFF	TGTGCCAGTAAACTAGCGGGAATAGCCGGGGGCACCGGGGAGCTGTTTTTT	TRBD2	TRBV19	TRBJ2-2	.
CASSAGPSTGFEQYF	TGTGCCAGCAGCGCCGGCCCCTCCACAGGTTTCGAGCAGTACTTC	.	TRBV7-2	TRBJ2-7	once
CASSFRAPRGETQYF	TGTGCCAGCAGCTTCAGGGCCCCAAGGGGTGAGACCCAGTACTTC	.	TRBV5-4	TRBJ2-5	once
CASSSSGRGNEQFF	TGTGCCAGCAGCTCTAGCGGGAGGGGGAATGAGCAGTTCTTC	TRBD2	TRBV7-9	TRBJ2-1	.
CASSLGLTGNTEAFF	TGTGCCAGCAGTTTGGGACTGACGGGGAACACTGAAGCTTTCTTT	.	TRBV5-5	TRBJ1-1	.
CAWRGASPNSPLHF	TGTGCCTGGAGGGGGGCGTCACCAAATTCACCCCTCCACTTT	.	TRBV30	TRBJ1-6	.